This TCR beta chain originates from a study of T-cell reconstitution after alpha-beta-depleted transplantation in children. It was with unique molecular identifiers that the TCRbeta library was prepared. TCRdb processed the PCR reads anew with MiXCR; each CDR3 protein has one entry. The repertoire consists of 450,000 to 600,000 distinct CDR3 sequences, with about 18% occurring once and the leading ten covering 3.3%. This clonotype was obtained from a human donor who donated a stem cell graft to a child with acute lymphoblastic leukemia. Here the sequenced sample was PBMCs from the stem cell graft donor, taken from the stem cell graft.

The DNA of the CDR3 is TGTGCCGGATACGATCCGGGACAGCCTTATGGCTACACCTTC. Residues: CAGYDPGQPYGYTF. This chain connects TRBV2 to TRBJ1-2, with TRBD1 identical over 7 bases. CDR3 length: 14 residues. Germline assignment: CDR1 SNHLY and CDR2 FYNNEI. V shed 11 bases and J 5 bases; nucleotides not matched to a gene: 14.